What follows are 13 T cell receptor delta chains derived from one specimen sequenced in a study of gamma-delta chains in newborns, infants, children. TCRdb re-identified clones in the reads via CATT. This repertoire shows under 13,000 delta-chain clones, around 3% found once; its top ten account for roughly 9%. The sequenced material came from blood. These receptor sequences come from a child who was a newborn, infant or young child, either healthy, febrile or measles-vaccinated (not recorded which).

This clone was observed a handful of times. The same CDR3 arises from other DNA sequences in this sample as well. DNA for the CDR3: TGTGCTCTTGGGGAACTTATAGGCCTTCTGGGGAACGTTAAAGGGTACACCGATAAACTCATCTTT. It translates to CALGELIGLLGNVKGYTDKLIF. This chain uses TRDV1 with TRDJ1; D might be TRDD3 (6 bases). Germline-derived CDR1 and CDR2 are TSWWSYY and QGS. The CDR3 has 22 amino acids. V was trimmed by 0 bases and J by 0 bases, leaving 29 bases between them.

The chain recombines TRDV1 with TRDJ2; 8 bases line up with TRDD3. CDR1 and CDR2 (germline): TSWWSYY, QGS. The ends lost 3 bases at V and 4 bases at J; junction bases unmatched: 25. The CDR3 loop spans 22 amino acids. CDR3 amino acids: CALGDPLSVFHQLGVRTAQLFF. CDR3 DNA: TGTGCTCTTGGGGACCCACTCTCGGTCTTCCATCAACTGGGGGTGAGGACAGCACAACTCTTCTTT.

This clone was found a few times. One junction end disagrees with the germline gene, perhaps due to a read error. The identical CDR3 is also encoded by other nucleotide sequences in the sample. The chain links TRDV2 to TRDJ1; 7 bases match TRDD3. In germline, CDR1 is GEAIGNYY, CDR2 EKD. The CDR3 is 16 amino acids. The CDR3, as DNA: TGCGCCTGTGACACTCTGGGGGGGCCAAACACCGATAAGCTCATCTTT. Protein: CACDTLGGPNTDKLIF.

Comment on this clone: The identical CDR3 is also encoded by other nucleotide sequences in the sample. V is TRDV1 and J is TRDJ2; perhaps TRDD3 as D (6 bases). Trimming took 3 bases from V and 6 from J, leaving 29 bases between them. The germline V gene encodes CDR1 TSWWSYY and CDR2 QGS. The CDR3 has 20 amino acids. For the CDR3, the DNA is TGTGCTCTTGGGGAGCTTCCCAACTATGTTGAGGGGGACCTTTCAGCACAACTCTTCTTT. Residues: CALGELPNYVEGDLSAQLFF.

The sample holds a few counts of this clone. The rearrangement joins TRDV1 to TRDJ1, with TRDD3 matching over 8 bases. The germline gives CDR1 TSWWSYY, CDR2 QGS. V was pared by 9 bases and J by 10 bases, with 22 bases of the junction left unmatched. The CDR3 has 16 amino acids. This CDR3 is CALASAGGPTGEGLIF. CDR3 nucleotide sequence: TGTGCTCTCGCATCAGCTGGGGGACCGACCGGGGAGGGACTCATCTTT.

CDR3 nucleotides: TGTGCTCTTGGGGAACCACTCTTGGCCTCCTACTGGGGGACCGATAAACTCATCTTT. As protein: CALGEPLLASYWGTDKLIF. The chain recombines TRDV1 with TRDJ1, with TRDD3 matching over 8 bases. Germline-derived CDR1 and CDR2 are TSWWSYY and QGS. V shed 1 base, J shed 2 bases, and the junction held 15 bases outside the gene matches. The CDR3 is 19 amino acids.

This clone was observed a handful of times. V is TRDV1 and J is TRDJ1, with 13 bases fitting TRDD3. The J segment lost 10 bases and the V segment lost 7 bases, leaving 33 bases of the junction unmatched. There are 22 residues in the CDR3. Germline values: CDR1 TSWWSYY, CDR2 QGS. CDR3 nucleotides: TGTGCTCTTGTATTGTCAGCCTTCCTCGACGTTGACTGGGGGATACGGCAAAGGGGACTCATCTTT. Protein sequence: CALVLSAFLDVDWGIRQRGLIF.

In this sample, this clone turned up a few times. The genes are TRDV2 and TRDJ3, with TRDD3 matching 7 bases. The CDR3 has 17 amino acids. Trimming took 2 bases from V and 3 from J; bases not matched to a gene: 6. Germline assignment: CDR1 GEAIGNYY and CDR2 EKD. Here the CDR3 reads CACDIEGYHWDTRQMFF. The CDR3 nucleotides are TGTGCCTGTGACATCGAGGGATACCACTGGGACACCCGACAGATGTTTTTC.

This clone was counted between two and nine times. The TCRdb protein, from a much larger clone, departs from this DNA's translation at residue 9, likely by read error; the protein shown derives from the DNA. This chain connects TRDV2 to TRDJ1, with D possibly called TRDD2 or TRDD3 (5 bases each). The ends were cut back, 3 bases at V and 4 bases at J, with 23 bases in the middle. CDR1 is GEAIGNYY, CDR2 EKD, per germline. The CDR3 is made up of 17 amino acids. The CDR3 DNA reads TGTGCCTGTGACTCCCTTCTAGTACCGGGGGTCAGCGATAAACTCATCTTT. Translating gives CACDSLLVPGVSDKLIF.

This clone was counted only a few times. V gene TRDV1 combines with J gene TRDJ1; 8 bases agree with TRDD2. The length of the CDR3 is 20 residues. Germline V CDR1 and CDR2: TSWWSYY, QGS. Germline trimming cut 6 bases from V and 0 bases from J; bases unmatched to any gene: 21. CDR3 sequence (DNA): TGTGCTCTTGGAAAGGGGCTCTTCCTACCGTCTGGGTATAACACCGATAAACTCATCTTT. It is translated as CALGKGLFLPSGYNTDKLIF.

By frequency in the sample, this clone is medium-sized. The same CDR3 is also encoded by other DNA sequences in this sample. The chain employs TRDV2 and TRDJ2; D may be TRDD3 (6 bases). The germline gives CDR1 GEAIGNYY, CDR2 EKD. Trimming took 0 bases from V and 5 from J, leaving 12 bases between them. The length of the CDR3 is 15 residues. The CDR3 DNA follows: TGTGCCTGTGACACCCTGGGGACCACAACAGCACAACTCTTCTTT. As protein: CACDTLGTTTAQLFF.

Only a few counts were recorded for this clone. This may be a read error, as it is one base from a much larger clone. Other DNA sequences in the sample encode the same CDR3. The CDR3 DNA reads TGTGCCTGTGACACCGTACAAACCCTAACTGATAAACTCATCTTT. As protein: CACDTVQTLTDKLIF. The V and J genes are TRDV2 and TRDJ1; D is unclear. V was trimmed by 0 bases and J by 5 bases, leaving 15 bases between them. Per germline, CDR1 GEAIGNYY and CDR2 EKD. The CDR3 is made up of 15 amino acids.

This clone was seen a handful of times. The TCRdb protein fails to match the DNA translation at residue 4; the protein reported here was translated from the DNA. The chain recombines TRDV2 with TRDJ1, with 8 bases aligning to TRDD3. V dropped 4 bases and J dropped 0; count of bases not matched to a gene: 9. The CDR3 has 16 amino acids. Germline-derived CDR1 and CDR2 are GEAIGNYY and EKD. As DNA, the CDR3 is TGTGCCTGTGAAACCATGATGGGGGATCACACCGATAAACTCATCTTT. Translation gives CACETMMGDHTDKLIF.